A selection of T cell receptor beta chains follows, all from one sample in a study of technical replicates of blood from a handful of donors. Produced via immunoSEQ multiplex PCR; TCRdb's table is partial and in-frame only. The data contain 75,000 to 95,000 clones, 95% of them singletons. The sequenced material came from T cells isolated from PBMCs. Receptors were obtained from a human donor in good health. Both conserved end residues are part of each CDR3. The D gene is left open where the match is weak. Only part of the rows carry a size: once, few, many, or a class if the clone is expanded.

V	size	J	D	DNA	CDR3
TRBV28	.	TRBJ2-7	TRBD2	TGTGCCAGCAGTTCCCCTAGCGGCTTCTACGAGCAGTACTTC	CASSSPSGFYEQYF
TRBV2	once	TRBJ1-1	.	TGTGCCAGCAGAGCGACAGCAATGAACACTGAAGCTTTCTTT	CASRATAMNTEAFF
TRBV7-9	.	TRBJ2-1	.	TGTGCCAGCAGCTTGGGGCAGGGTTGGTTCAATGAGCAGTTCTTC	CASSLGQGWFNEQFF
TRBV27	.	TRBJ2-7	TRBD1	TGTGCCAGCAGTTTAACCGGGACAGAACCGGGGGAGCAGTACTTC	CASSLTGTEPGEQYF
TRBV9	.	TRBJ2-2	TRBD2	TGTGCCAGCAGCTCCGGGGGGGGGACCGGGGAGCTGTTTTTT	CASSSGGGTGELFF
TRBV10-1	.	TRBJ2-1	TRBD2	TGCGCCAGCAGTGAGTCAGGTAGCGGGGGGGTCTACAATGAGCAGTTCTTC	CASSESGSGGVYNEQFF
TRBV9	.	TRBJ1-1	TRBD1	TGTGCCAGCAGCTCCACAGGGGGCACTGAAGCTTTCTTT	CASSSTGGTEAFF
TRBV25-1	.	TRBJ1-2	.	TGTGCCAGCAGGGGGGGCTATGGCTACACCTTC	CASRGGYGYTF
TRBV12-5	.	TRBJ1-1	.	TGTGCTAGTGGTTTGGTAAGAATGGGGGGAAAAGCTTTCTTT	CASGLVRMGGKAFF
TRBV7-9	.	TRBJ2-1	.	TGTGCCAGCAGCTTAAATTTCGACGGGGAGTTCTTC	CASSLNFDGEFF
TRBV5-1	.	TRBJ2-7	TRBD2	TGCGCCAGCAGCCGTAGCGGGAGCTCCTACGAGCAGTACTTC	CASSRSGSSYEQYF
TRBV29-1	.	TRBJ2-1	TRBD2	TGCAGCGTTGAAGTGGGGACTAGGGGGAATGAGCAGTTCTTC	CSVEVGTRGNEQFF
TRBV28	.	TRBJ2-3	TRBD2	TGTGCCAGCAGTTTATTGGGACTAGGTTTATCAAATACGCAGTATTTT	CASSLLGLGLSNTQYF
TRBV14	.	TRBJ2-5	TRBD2	TGTGCCAGCAGCGGCGGGGAGGGAGGAATTTGGGAGACCCAGTACTTC	CASSGGEGGIWETQYF
TRBV7-6	.	TRBJ1-1	TRBD1	TGTGCCAGCAGCTTGTCCTCCCGGGACAGGACTATGAGCACTGAAGCTTTCTTT	CASSLSSRDRTMSTEAFF
TRBV28	.	TRBJ1-5	.	TGTGCCACCATTTTGTCCGATCAGCCCCAGCATTTT	CATILSDQPQHF
TRBV2	.	TRBJ1-1	.	TGTGCCAGCAGCGGTGCCTGGAACACTGAAGCTTTCTTT	CASSGAWNTEAFF
TRBV2	.	TRBJ1-2	TRBD1	TGTGCCAGCAGTGGAGACAGGGCCGGAGGCTACACCTTC	CASSGDRAGGYTF
TRBV28	.	TRBJ2-1	.	TGTGCCAGCAGTACCCTTGACAGGTCGGGTGAGCAGTTCTTC	CASSTLDRSGEQFF
TRBV5-6	.	TRBJ1-1	TRBD1	TGTGCCAGCAGCGGGACAGGGGTAAGCACTGAAGCTTTCTTT	CASSGTGVSTEAFF
TRBV6-5	.	TRBJ1-1	.	TGTGCCAGCAGTTACGGACAGAGGAACACTGAAGCTTTCTTT	CASSYGQRNTEAFF
TRBV11-2	.	TRBJ1-5	.	TGTGCCAGCAGCTCGTTGACAGCTTCGAATCAGCCCCAGCATTTT	CASSSLTASNQPQHF
TRBV29-1	.	TRBJ2-7	TRBD2	TGCAGCGTTGGGGCGGGAGGGCGGAATTCTTTCACCTACGAGCAGTACTTC	CSVGAGGRNSFTYEQYF
TRBV15	.	TRBJ1-5	TRBD1	TGTGCCACCAGCGGAGGACAGGGAAATCAGCCCCAGCATTTT	CATSGGQGNQPQHF